Listed here are 12 T cell receptor beta chains from one sample, sequenced in a study of shared clonotypes between healthy human individuals. Naive CD8 cells comprised CD45RO-negative, CCR7-positively selected cells, excluding terminally differentiated effector memory CD45RA+ cells. Libraries were prepared by immunoSEQ multiplex PCR; TCRdb keeps only in-frame clonotypes and omits some of them. The sample comprises some 2,100,000 clones, about 92% of which are singletons, and 1.5% to 2% rests with the top ten. The sample was naive CD8+ T cells from PBMCs. These TCRs come from a man aged 18 to 29 in good health. Some clones in this sample may be carry-over from other donors' samples.

The V call is TRBV19, the J call TRBJ1-5; 7 bases are a match to TRBD1. CDR1 LNHDA and CDR2 SQIVND come from the germline V gene (reference sequence). The CDR3 sequence is 17 residues long. V was clipped by 3 bases and J by 0 bases; unmatched bases: 8. The CDR3 region is CASSMGGQSYSNQPQHF. The DNA of the CDR3 is TGTGCCAGTAGTATGGGGGGACAGAGCTATAGCAATCAGCCCCAGCATTTT.

The chain uses TRBV5-4 and TRBJ1-1; TRBD1 might be the D (5 bases). This CDR3 comprises 12 residues. Trimming left V 2 bases short and J 5 bases short, with 7 bases between. CDR1 is SGHNT, CDR2 YYREEE, per germline (reference sequence). The CDR3 sequence: CASSFWGTEAFF. CDR3 DNA sequence: TGTGCCAGCAGCTTTTGGGGGACTGAAGCTTTCTTT. The full variable domain, its missing parts supplied by reference TRBV5-4 and TRBJ1-1, is ETGVTQSPTHLIKTRGQQVTLRCSSQSGHNTVSWYQQALGQGPQFIFQYYREEENGRGNFPPRFSGLQFPNYSSELNVNALELDDSALYLCASSFWGTEAFFGQGTRLTVV.

This rearrangement joins TRBV10-1 to TRBJ1-1; D not resolved. The ends were cut back, 4 bases at V and 3 bases at J, with 9 bases in the middle. Germline assignment: CDR1 WNHNN and CDR2 SYGVQD (reference sequence). The CDR3 is 13 amino acids. CDR3 residues: CASSAGFYTEAFF. CDR3 in DNA: TGCGCCAGCAGTGCTGGCTTTTACACTGAAGCTTTCTTT.

This clone was found once. The chain recombines TRBV7-8 with TRBJ2-7; D could derive from TRBD1 or TRBD2 (5 bases each). The V and J ends lost 5 bases and 3 bases respectively, with 14 bases between them. In germline, CDR1 is SGHVS, CDR2 FQNEAQ. The CDR3 has 14 residues. The chain's CDR3 is CASSPFPGSYEQYF. The CDR3 nucleotides are TGTGCCAGCAGCCCCTTTCCAGGGAGCTACGAGCAGTACTTC.

The chain links TRBV7-9 to TRBJ2-3; 8 bases map to TRBD2. The CDR3 totals 12 residues. The J segment lost 6 bases and the V segment lost 8 bases, leaving 4 bases of the junction unmatched. Germline CDR1 SEHNR, CDR2 FQNEAQ (reference sequence). The CDR3 loop reads CASRSGSDTQYF. CDR3 nucleotides: TGTGCCAGCCGCAGCGGGAGTGATACGCAGTATTTT.

The genes are TRBV10-2 and TRBJ2-7, with D perhaps matching TRBD2 (6 bases). Trimming stripped 4 bases from V and 1 base from J, with 11 bases between. Germline loops: CDR1 WSHSY, CDR2 SAAADI. The CDR3 length is 14 residues. This CDR3 reads CASSGGLLSYEQYF. The CDR3 nucleotides read TGCGCCAGCAGTGGCGGACTATTATCCTACGAGCAGTACTTC.

The chain joins TRBV19 to TRBJ2-1; D gene uncertain. Germline CDR1 and CDR2: LNHDA and SQIVND (reference sequence). The CDR3 length is 14 residues. Trimming pared 5 bases from V and 9 bases from J, leaving 17 bases between. The CDR3 bases are TGTGCCAGTAGTCCCCACGGTCCCGTAGGTGAGCAGTTCTTC. Translation gives CASSPHGPVGEQFF. The full variable domain, with the rest looked up from reference TRBV19 and TRBJ2-1, is DGGITQSPKYLFRKEGQNVTLSCEQNLNHDAMYWYRQDPGQGLRLIYYSQIVNDFQKGDIAEGYSVSREKKESFPLTVTSAQKNPTAFYLCASSPHGPVGEQFFGPGTRLTVL.

This chain connects TRBV28 to TRBJ2-6; D is possibly TRBD2 (5 bases). Germline assignment: CDR1 MDHEN and CDR2 SYDVKM. V was trimmed by 5 bases and J by 0 bases, leaving 14 bases between them. The CDR3 is 17 amino acids. The CDR3 here is CASSTGMTNSGANVLTF. CDR3 DNA: TGTGCCAGCAGTACGGGGATGACGAACTCTGGGGCCAACGTCCTGACTTTC.

The rearrangement uses TRBV6-1 and TRBJ2-1; D gene ambiguous. Germline CDR1 is MNHNS and CDR2 is SASEGT. CDR3 length equals 15 residues. Trimming cost V 4 bases and J 3 bases, with 13 bases left between them. CDR3 amino acids: CASSGSYGDYNEQFF. DNA of the CDR3: TGTGCCAGCAGTGGGTCCTATGGGGACTACAATGAGCAGTTCTTC.

The V call is TRBV6-5, the J call TRBJ1-2, with D uncertain. This CDR3 spans 15 amino acids. From germline, CDR1 is MNHEY and CDR2 SVGAGI. The germline V and J ends were trimmed by 7 bases and 2 bases, with 17 bases remaining between them. The CDR3 is CASTIRGGSNYGYTF. The CDR3 region has the DNA TGTGCCAGCACCATACGAGGAGGAAGCAACTATGGCTACACCTTC.

CDR3 loop: CASREGLAVSTDTQYF. The CDR3, as DNA: TGTGCCAGCAGGGAGGGACTAGCGGTTAGCACAGATACGCAGTATTTT. The chain recombines TRBV7-9 with TRBJ2-3; 11 nucleotides match TRBD2. V lost 6 bases and J lost 0; bases outside the gene matches: 5. The germline V gene encodes CDR1 SEHNR and CDR2 FQNEAQ (reference sequence). The CDR3 contains 16 residues.

V is TRBV19 and J is TRBJ2-1; 9 positions match TRBD1. With 3 bases clipped from V and 9 bases from J, the junction kept 6 bases outside the gene matches. In germline, CDR1 is LNHDA, CDR2 SQIVND (reference sequence). The CDR3 has 14 amino acids. The CDR3 loop is CASSIRQGDGEQFF. The CDR3 coding sequence is TGTGCCAGTAGTATCAGACAGGGGGACGGTGAGCAGTTCTTC.